This TCR beta chain was sequenced during a study of blood T cell repertoires in COVID-19. Study in general: Researchers got acute and convalescent COVID-19 samples from the United States, Italy and Spain. PBMCs, B-cell-depleted T cells, or T cells were the source of the cDNA or gDNA that made up the material.

In the study's own analysis: Nucleated cell counts were estimated from reference gene primer amplification. TCRdb's copy holds only in-frame clones and misses some; the assay was immunoSEQ multiplex PCR. That table furnishes V, J and clone size, whereas the DNA furnished D and trimming. The sample consists of roughly 92,000 clones, around 80% of them appearing once. This clone was found a few times. V lost 6 bases, J lost 5 bases, and 8 bases lay in between. The CDR3 loop spans 11 amino acids. This receptor was taken from a woman aged 80 or over with active or convalescent COVID-19. The sample was peripheral blood. The rearrangement joins TRBV12-3 or TRBV12-4 to TRBJ2-7; unclear D gene. The CDR3 DNA sequence: TGTGCCAGCAGCACCACAGACGAGCAGTACTTC. It translates to CASSTTDEQYF.